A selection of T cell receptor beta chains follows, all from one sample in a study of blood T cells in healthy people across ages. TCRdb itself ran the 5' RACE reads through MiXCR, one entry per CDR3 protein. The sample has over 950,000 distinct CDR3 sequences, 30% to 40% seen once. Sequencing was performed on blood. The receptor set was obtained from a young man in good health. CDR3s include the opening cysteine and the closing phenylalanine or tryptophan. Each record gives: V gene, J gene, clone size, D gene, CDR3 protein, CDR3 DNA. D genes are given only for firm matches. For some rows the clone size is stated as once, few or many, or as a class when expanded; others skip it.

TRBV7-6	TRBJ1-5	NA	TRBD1	CASSLGTGWEQPQHF	TGTGCCAGCAGCTTAGGGACAGGGTGGGAACAGCCCCAGCATTTT
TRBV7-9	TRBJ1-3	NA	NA	CASSKDGRSGNTIYF	TGTGCCAGCAGCAAGGACGGACGCTCTGGAAACACCATATATTTT
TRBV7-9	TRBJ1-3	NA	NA	CASPGRDSGNTIYF	TGTGCCAGCCCAGGTCGGGACTCTGGAAACACCATATATTTT
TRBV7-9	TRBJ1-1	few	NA	CASSLVTAGEAFF	TGTGCCAGCAGCTTAGTCACAGCCGGGGAAGCTTTCTTT
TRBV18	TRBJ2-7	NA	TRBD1	CASSPLGQATYEQYF	TGTGCCAGCTCACCCCTCGGACAGGCGACCTACGAGCAGTACTTC
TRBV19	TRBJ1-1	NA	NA	CASTMGAGMTEAFF	TGTGCCAGTACCATGGGCGCAGGGATGACTGAAGCTTTCTTT
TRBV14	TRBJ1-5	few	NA	CASSQGAREPQHF	TGTGCCAGCAGCCAAGGGGCTAGGGAGCCCCAGCATTTT
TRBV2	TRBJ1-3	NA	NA	CASSEGQIFWGSSGNTIYF	TGTGCCAGCAGTGAAGGGCAGATTTTTTGGGGCTCCTCTGGAAACACCATATATTTT
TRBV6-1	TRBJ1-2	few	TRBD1	CASSEGDRVRFGYTF	TGTGCCAGCAGTGAAGGGGACAGGGTTCGCTTTGGCTACACCTTC
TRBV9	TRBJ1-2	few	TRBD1	CASSANRGGYTF	TGTGCCAGCAGCGCGAACAGGGGAGGCTACACCTTC
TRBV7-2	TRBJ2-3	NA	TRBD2	CATTSRGAADTQYF	TGTGCCACCACATCGCGGGGGGCAGCAGATACGCAGTATTTT
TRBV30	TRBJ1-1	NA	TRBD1	CAWSRRSGTVNTEAFF	TGTGCCTGGAGTCGAAGATCCGGGACAGTGAACACTGAAGCTTTCTTT
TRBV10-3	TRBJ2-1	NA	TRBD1	CAISTNRGDRDNEQFF	TGTGCCATCAGCACAAACAGGGGCGACCGTGACAATGAGCAGTTCTTC
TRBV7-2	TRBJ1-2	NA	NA	CAGSLVEQSYGYTF	TGTGCCGGCAGCTTAGTGGAACAGTCCTATGGCTACACCTTC
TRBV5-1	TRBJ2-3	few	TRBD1	CASSLWDRGTDTQYF	TGCGCCAGCAGCTTATGGGACAGGGGCACAGATACGCAGTATTTT
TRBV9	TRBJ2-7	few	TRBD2	CASSGNSGGRREQYF	TGTGCCAGCAGCGGAAATAGCGGGGGAAGGCGCGAGCAGTACTTC
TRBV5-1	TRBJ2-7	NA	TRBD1	CASTIFSGQGVYEQYF	TGCGCCAGCACTATTTTCTCGGGACAGGGAGTGTACGAGCAGTACTTC
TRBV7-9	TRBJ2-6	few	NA	CASILGRELAGANVLTF	TGTGCCAGCATTCTGGGCAGGGAGTTAGCTGGGGCCAACGTCCTGACTTTC
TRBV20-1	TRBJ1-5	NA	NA	CSARDPSTYIIDSNQPQHF	TGCAGTGCTAGAGATCCGTCCACATATATAATAGATAGCAATCAGCCCCAGCATTTT
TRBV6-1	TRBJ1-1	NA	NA	CASLRQNSQAFF	TGTGCCAGCTTAAGACAGAATTCACAAGCTTTCTTT
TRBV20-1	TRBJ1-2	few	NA	CSAGGDSNYGYTF	TGCAGTGCTGGGGGTGACAGCAACTATGGCTACACCTTC
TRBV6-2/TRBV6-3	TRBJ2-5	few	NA	CASSWRETQYF	TGTGCCAGCAGTTGGCGGGAGACCCAGTACTTC
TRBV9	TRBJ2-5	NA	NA	CASSPRVNGETQYF	TGTGCCAGCAGCCCCCGAGTTAATGGTGAGACCCAGTACTTC
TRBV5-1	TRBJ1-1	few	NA	CASSVQQNTEAFF	TGCGCCAGCAGTGTTCAACAGAACACTGAAGCTTTCTTT
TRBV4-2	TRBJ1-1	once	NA	CASSHPTGGSTEAFF	TGTGCCAGCAGCCACCCCACGGGGGGCTCTACTGAAGCTTTCTTT
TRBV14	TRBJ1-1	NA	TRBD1	CASSPRQGAYTEAFF	TGTGCCAGCAGCCCGCGACAGGGGGCTTACACTGAAGCTTTCTTT
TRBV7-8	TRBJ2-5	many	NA	CASSLRWWETQYF	TGTGCCAGCAGCTTAAGGTGGTGGGAGACCCAGTACTTC
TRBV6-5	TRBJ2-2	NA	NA	CASSYYGENTGELFF	TGTGCCAGCAGTTATTACGGGGAGAACACCGGGGAGCTGTTTTTT
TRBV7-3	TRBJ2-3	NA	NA	CASSLNPGGRTDTQYF	TGTGCCAGCAGCTTAAATCCGGGCGGGCGCACAGATACGCAGTATTTT
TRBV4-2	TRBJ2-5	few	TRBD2	CASSQDQRGGRGTQYF	TGTGCCAGCAGCCAAGATCAGCGGGGGGGCCGGGGGACCCAGTACTTC
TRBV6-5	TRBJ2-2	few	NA	CASSPRGADTGELFF	TGTGCCAGCAGCCCGAGGGGGGCCGACACCGGGGAGCTGTTTTTT
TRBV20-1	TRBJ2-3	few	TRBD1	CSARQGDTQYF	TGCAGTGCTCGACAGGGAGATACGCAGTATTTT
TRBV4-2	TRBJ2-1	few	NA	CASSQDRARGPNNEQFF	TGTGCCAGCAGCCAAGATCGTGCCAGGGGCCCGAACAATGAGCAGTTCTTC